This T cell receptor (beta chain) emerged from a study of blood T cell repertoires in COVID-19. The overall study: The origin of the acute and convalescent COVID-19 samples was the United States, Italy and Spain.

Original analysis: Using reference gene primer amplification, nucleated cell counts were estimated. Assay used: immunoSEQ multiplex PCR; TCRdb lists only in-frame clones, some missing. D and trimming come from the DNA, and the V and J calls and clone size come from that table. The sample shows around 400,000 clones, roughly 92% of them seen only once. The participants were between roughly 18 and 100 years old and came from 20 to 30 US areas. This CDR3 spans 18 amino acids. Trimming cost V 0 bases and J 5 bases, with 20 bases left between them. CDR1 MGHRA and CDR2 YSYEKL come from the germline V gene. Sequenced: PBMCs or T cells enriched from blood (not recorded which). The chain recombines TRBV4-1 with TRBJ2-1, with TRBD1 as a possible D gene (7 bases). The clonotype was recovered from a woman aged 35 to 49 who had been exposed to COVID-19. Here the CDR3 DNA reads TGCGCCAGCAGCCAAGACGCATTGGGGGCAGGGGGGAACAATGAGCAGTTCTTC. It translates to CASSQDALGAGGNNEQFF.